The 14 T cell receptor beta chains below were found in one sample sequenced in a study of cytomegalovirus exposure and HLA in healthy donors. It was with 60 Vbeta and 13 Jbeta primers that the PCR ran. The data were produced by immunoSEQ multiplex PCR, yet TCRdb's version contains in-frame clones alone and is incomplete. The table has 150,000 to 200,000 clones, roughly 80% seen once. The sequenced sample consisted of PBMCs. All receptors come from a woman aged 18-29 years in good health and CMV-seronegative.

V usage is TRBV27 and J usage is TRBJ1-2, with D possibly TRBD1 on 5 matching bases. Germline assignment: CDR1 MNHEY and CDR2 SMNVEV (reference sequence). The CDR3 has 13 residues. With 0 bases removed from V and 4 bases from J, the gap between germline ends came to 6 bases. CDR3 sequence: CASSLSGVYGYTF. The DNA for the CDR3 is TGTGCCAGCAGTTTATCAGGGGTCTATGGCTACACCTTC.

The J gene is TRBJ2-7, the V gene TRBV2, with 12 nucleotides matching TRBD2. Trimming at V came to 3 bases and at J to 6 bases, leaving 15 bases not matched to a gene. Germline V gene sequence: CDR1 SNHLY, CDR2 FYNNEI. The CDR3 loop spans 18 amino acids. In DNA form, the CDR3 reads TGTGCCAGCAGTGACGATGGACTAGCGGGATCAGAGAGGGCCGAGCAGTACTTC. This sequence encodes CASSDDGLAGSERAEQYF.

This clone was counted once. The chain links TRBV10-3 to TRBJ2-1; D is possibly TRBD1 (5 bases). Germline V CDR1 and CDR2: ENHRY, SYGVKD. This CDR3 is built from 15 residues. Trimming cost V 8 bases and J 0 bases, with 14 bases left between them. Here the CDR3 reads CAIGLQGNSYNEQFF. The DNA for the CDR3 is TGTGCCATCGGCCTGCAGGGCAACTCCTACAATGAGCAGTTCTTC.

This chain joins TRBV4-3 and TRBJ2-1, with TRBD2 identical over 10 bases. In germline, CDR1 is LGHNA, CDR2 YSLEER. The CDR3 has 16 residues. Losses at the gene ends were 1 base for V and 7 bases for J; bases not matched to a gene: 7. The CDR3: CASSQGVASGSNEQFF. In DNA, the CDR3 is TGCGCCAGCAGCCAAGGGGTGGCTAGCGGGAGTAATGAGCAGTTCTTC.

This CDR3 is CASSTGTRDVDTQYF. CDR3 DNA: TGTGCCAGCAGCACCGGGACTAGGGACGTGGATACGCAGTATTTT. The V gene is TRBV7-9, the J gene TRBJ2-3, with 8 positions matching TRBD2. V trimming: 5 bases; J trimming: 6 bases; junction bases outside the gene matches: 10. Germline V CDR1 and CDR2: SEHNR, FQNEAQ (reference sequence). CDR3 length: 15 amino acids.

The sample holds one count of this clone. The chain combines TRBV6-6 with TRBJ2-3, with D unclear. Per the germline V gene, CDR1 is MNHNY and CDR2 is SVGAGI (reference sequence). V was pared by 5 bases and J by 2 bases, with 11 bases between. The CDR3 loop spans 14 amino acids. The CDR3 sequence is CASSAAYNTDTQYF. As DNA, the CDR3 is TGTGCCAGCAGTGCCGCCTATAACACAGATACGCAGTATTTT.

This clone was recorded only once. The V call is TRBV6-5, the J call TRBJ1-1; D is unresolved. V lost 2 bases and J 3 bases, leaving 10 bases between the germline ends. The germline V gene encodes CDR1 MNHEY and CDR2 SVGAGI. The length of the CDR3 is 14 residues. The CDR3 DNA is TGTGCCAGCAGTTACGCTCGGGGTCACACTGAAGCTTTCTTT. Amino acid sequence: CASSYARGHTEAFF.

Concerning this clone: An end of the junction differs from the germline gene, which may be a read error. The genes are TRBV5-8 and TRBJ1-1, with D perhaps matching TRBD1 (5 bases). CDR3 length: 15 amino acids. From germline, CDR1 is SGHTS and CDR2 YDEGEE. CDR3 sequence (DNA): TGTGCCAGCACCTTGCAGGGACTCGTGAACACTGAAGCTTTCTTT. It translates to CASTLQGLVNTEAFF.

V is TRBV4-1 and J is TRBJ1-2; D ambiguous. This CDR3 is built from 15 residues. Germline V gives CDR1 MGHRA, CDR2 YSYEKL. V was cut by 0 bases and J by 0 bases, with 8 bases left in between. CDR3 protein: CASSQDPAANYGYTF. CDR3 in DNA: TGCGCCAGCAGCCAAGATCCCGCAGCTAACTATGGCTACACCTTC.

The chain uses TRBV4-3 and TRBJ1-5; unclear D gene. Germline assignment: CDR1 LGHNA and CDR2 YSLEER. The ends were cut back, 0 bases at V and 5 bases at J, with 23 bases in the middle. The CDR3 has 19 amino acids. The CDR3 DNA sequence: TGCGCCAGCAGCCAAGACGGCCTTCGGGGATTCTCTCGTTATCAGCCCCAGCATTTT. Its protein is CASSQDGLRGFSRYQPQHF.

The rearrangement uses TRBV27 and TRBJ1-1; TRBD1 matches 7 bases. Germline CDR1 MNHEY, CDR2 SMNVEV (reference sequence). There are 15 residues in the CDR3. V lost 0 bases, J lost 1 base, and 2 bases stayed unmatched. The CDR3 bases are TGTGCCAGCAGTTTATCCGGGACAGAGAACACTGAAGCTTTCTTT. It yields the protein CASSLSGTENTEAFF.

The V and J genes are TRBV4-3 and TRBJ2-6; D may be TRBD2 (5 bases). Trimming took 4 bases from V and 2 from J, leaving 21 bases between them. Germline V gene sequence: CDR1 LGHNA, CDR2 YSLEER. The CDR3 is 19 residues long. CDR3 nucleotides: TGCGCCAGCAGCCTCGGACTCCTTACGTTTTCGACTGGGGCCAACGTCCTGACTTTC. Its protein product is CASSLGLLTFSTGANVLTF.

CDR3 sequence: CSAIERVGQYV. The CDR3 region has the DNA TGCAGTGCCATCGAGCGGGTTGGGCAGTACGTC. V is TRBV20-1 and J is TRBJ2-7, with TRBD2 as a possible D gene (6 bases). Germline assignment: CDR1 DFQATT and CDR2 SNEGSKA (reference sequence). V was cut by 6 bases and J by 9 bases, with 15 bases left in between. The CDR3 totals 11 residues.

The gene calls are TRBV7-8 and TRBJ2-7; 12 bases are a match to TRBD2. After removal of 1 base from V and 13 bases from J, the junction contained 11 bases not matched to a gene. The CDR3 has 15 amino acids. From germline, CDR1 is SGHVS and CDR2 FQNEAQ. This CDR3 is CASSLGTSGTCDYYF. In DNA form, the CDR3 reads TGTGCCAGCAGCTTAGGGACTAGCGGGACCTGTGATTACTACTTC. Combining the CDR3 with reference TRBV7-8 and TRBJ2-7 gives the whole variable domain GAGVSQSPRYKVAKRGQDVALRCDPISGHVSLFWYQQALGQGPEFLTYFQNEAQLDKSGLPSDRFFAERPEGSVSTLKIQRTQQEDSAVYLCASSLGTSGTCDYYFGPGTRLTVT.